These T cell receptor beta chains were read from a single sample in a study of Ad26.COV2.S vaccination and SARS-CoV-2 variants. Assay used: immunoSEQ multiplex PCR; TCRdb lists only in-frame clones, some missing. This table holds some 500,000 clones, 89% found once. Sequenced here: peripheral blood, sampled in a trial of Ad26.COV2.S vaccine versus placebo. The origin of the receptors is a person between 18 and 59 years old who received the Ad26.COV2.S COVID-19 vaccine or a placebo. The CDR3 runs from the conserved cysteine through the conserved F or W. The D gene is left open where the match is weak. Not all rows give a size; the values are once, few, many and, for expanded clones, a class.

abundance	d_gene	v_gene	len	j_gene	CDR3aa	CDR3nt
-	TRBD2	TRBV7-2	14	TRBJ2-7	CASSQLAAYYEQYF	TGTGCCAGCAGCCAGCTAGCGGCCTACTACGAGCAGTACTTC
-	TRBD2	TRBV9	15	TRBJ2-2	CASSATSRNTGELFF	TGTGCCAGCAGCGCGACTAGCCGCAACACCGGGGAGCTGTTTTTT
once	-	TRBV5-1	13	TRBJ1-1	CASSLMENTEAFF	TGCGCCAGCAGCTTGATGGAGAACACTGAAGCTTTCTTT
-	-	TRBV28	13	TRBJ1-6	CASSLAAMTPLHF	TGTGCCAGCAGTTTAGCAGCAATGACACCCCTCCACTTT
-	TRBD1	TRBV7-9	15	TRBJ1-2	CASSFRDRGAYGYTF	TGTGCCAGCAGCTTCCGGGACAGGGGGGCCTATGGCTACACCTTC
few	TRBD2	TRBV6-5	14	TRBJ2-2	CASKRDYRPGELFF	TGTGCCAGCAAAAGGGACTATCGACCCGGGGAGCTGTTTTTT
-	-	TRBV5-5	14	TRBJ1-1	CASSSWGYNTEAFF	TGTGCCAGCAGCTCCTGGGGTTATAACACTGAAGCTTTCTTT
once	TRBD1	TRBV5-1	16	TRBJ1-4	CASSLQPGGTNEKLFF	TGCGCCAGCAGCCTACAACCAGGGGGCACTAATGAAAAACTGTTTTTT
-	-	TRBV4-3	16	TRBJ2-2	CASSQGFGEDTGELFF	TGCGCCAGCAGCCAAGGGTTTGGGGAGGACACCGGGGAGCTGTTTTTT
-	-	TRBV20-1	10	TRBJ1-1	CSARGGYAFF	TGCAGTGCTAGAGGGGGGTACGCTTTCTTT
-	-	TRBV19	15	TRBJ1-5	CASSLEGRLNQPQHF	TGTGCCAGTAGTCTCGAAGGGCGTCTCAATCAGCCCCAGCATTTT
-	-	TRBV30	13	TRBJ1-4	CAWSVRGNEKLFF	TGTGCCTGGAGTGTAAGAGGGAATGAAAAACTGTTTTTT
-	-	TRBV11-3	11	TRBJ2-5	CASRARETQYF	TGTGCCAGCCGAGCGCGGGAGACCCAGTACTTC
-	-	TRBV27	13	TRBJ2-3	CASSLRRADTQYF	TGTGCCAGCAGCCTGCGACGGGCAGATACGCAGTATTTT